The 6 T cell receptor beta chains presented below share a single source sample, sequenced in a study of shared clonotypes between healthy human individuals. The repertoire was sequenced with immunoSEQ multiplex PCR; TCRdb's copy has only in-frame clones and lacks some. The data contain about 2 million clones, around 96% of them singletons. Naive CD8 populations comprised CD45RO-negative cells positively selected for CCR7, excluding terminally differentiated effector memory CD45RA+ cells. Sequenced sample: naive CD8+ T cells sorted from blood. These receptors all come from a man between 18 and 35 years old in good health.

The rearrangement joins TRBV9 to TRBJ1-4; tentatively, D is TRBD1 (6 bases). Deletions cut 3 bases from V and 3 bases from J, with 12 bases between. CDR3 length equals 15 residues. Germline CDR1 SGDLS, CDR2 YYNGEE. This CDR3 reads CASSAPGTPNEKLFF. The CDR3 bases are TGTGCCAGCAGCGCGCCCGGGACACCTAATGAAAAACTGTTTTTT.

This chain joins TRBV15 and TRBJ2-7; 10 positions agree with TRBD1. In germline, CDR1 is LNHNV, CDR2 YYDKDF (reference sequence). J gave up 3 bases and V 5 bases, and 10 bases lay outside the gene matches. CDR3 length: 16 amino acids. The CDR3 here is CATSPRGDRGDYEQYF. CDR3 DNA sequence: TGTGCCACCAGCCCTCGAGGGGACAGGGGAGACTACGAGCAGTACTTC.

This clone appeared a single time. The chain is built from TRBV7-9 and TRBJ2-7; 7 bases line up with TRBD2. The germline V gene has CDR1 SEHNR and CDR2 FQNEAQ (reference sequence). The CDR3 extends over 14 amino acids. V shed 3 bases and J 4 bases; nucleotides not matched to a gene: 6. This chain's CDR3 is CASSFSGGDYEQYF. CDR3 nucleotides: TGTGCCAGCAGCTTTAGTGGGGGGGATTACGAGCAGTACTTC.

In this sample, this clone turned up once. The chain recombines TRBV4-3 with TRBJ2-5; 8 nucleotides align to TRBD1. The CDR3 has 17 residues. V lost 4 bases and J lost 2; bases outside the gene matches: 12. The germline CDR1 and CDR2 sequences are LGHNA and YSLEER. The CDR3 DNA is TGCGCCAGCAGCCCCCAGGGGGCAGGGACGTCACAAGAGACCCAGTACTTC. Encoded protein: CASSPQGAGTSQETQYF.

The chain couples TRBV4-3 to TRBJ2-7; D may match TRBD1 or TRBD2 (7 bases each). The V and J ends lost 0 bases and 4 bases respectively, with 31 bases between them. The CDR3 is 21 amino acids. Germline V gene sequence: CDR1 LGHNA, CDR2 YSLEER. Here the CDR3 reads CASSQEAGGLVVVGQSYEQYF. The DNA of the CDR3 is TGCGCCAGCAGCCAAGAAGCCGGGGGGTTGGTAGTAGTGGGACAGTCGTACGAGCAGTACTTC.

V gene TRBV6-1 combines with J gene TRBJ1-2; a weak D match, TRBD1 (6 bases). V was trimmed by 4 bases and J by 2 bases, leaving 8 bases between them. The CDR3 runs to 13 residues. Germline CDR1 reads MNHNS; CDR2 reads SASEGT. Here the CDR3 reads CASSATGNYGYTF. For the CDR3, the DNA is TGTGCCAGCAGTGCTACAGGGAACTATGGCTACACCTTC.